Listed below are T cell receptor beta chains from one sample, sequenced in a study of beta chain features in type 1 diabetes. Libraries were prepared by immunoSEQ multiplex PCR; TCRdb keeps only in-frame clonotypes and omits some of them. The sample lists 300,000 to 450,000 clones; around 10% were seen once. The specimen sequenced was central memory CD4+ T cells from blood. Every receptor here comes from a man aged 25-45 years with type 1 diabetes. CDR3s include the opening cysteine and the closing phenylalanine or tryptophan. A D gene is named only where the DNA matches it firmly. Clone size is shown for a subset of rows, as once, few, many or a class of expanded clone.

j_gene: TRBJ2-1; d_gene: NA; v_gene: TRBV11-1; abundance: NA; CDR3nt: TGTGCCAGCAGCTTAGGCCAGGGAGCATCCTACAATGAGCAGTTCTTC; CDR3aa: CASSLGQGASYNEQFF
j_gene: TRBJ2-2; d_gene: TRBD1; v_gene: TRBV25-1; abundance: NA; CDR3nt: TGTGCCAGCAGTAATACAGGGGGCTCCGGGGAGCTGTTTTTT; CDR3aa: CASSNTGGSGELFF
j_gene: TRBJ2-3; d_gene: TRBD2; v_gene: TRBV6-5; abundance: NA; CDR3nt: TGTGCCAGCAGTTACGGGACTAGCGGGAACCCGCAGTATTTT; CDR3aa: CASSYGTSGNPQYF
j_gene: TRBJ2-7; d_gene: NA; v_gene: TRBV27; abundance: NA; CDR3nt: TGTGCCAGCAGTTTGATGAGCGGTAGCTCCTACGAGCAGTACTTC; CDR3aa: CASSLMSGSSYEQYF
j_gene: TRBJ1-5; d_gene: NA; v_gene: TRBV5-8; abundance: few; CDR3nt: TGTGCCAGCAGCGATCCAGGGTTCAACCAGCCCCAGCATTTT; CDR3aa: CASSDPGFNQPQHF
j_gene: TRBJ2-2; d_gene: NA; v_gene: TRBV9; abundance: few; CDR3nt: TGTGCCAGCAGCGTACAGGGGCCCGGGGAGCTGTTTTTT; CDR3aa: CASSVQGPGELFF
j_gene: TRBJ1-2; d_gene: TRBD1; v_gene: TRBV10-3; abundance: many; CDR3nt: TGTGCCATCGGACAGGAGGACTATGGCTACACCTTC; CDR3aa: CAIGQEDYGYTF
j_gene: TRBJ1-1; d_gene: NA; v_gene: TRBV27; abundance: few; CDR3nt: TGTGCCAGCCGTCGTTTCGGTAAGGAAGGCACTGAAGCTTTCTTT; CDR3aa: CASRRFGKEGTEAFF
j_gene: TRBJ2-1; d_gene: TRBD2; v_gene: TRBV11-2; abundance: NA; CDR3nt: TGTGCCAGCAGCTTACGTGGACTAGCGGGAGAGGAGCAGTTCTTC; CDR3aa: CASSLRGLAGEEQFF
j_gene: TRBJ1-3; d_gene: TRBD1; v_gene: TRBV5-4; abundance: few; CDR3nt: TGTGCCAGCAGCTTGGGAGGCGGGACAGGGACTGGAAACACCATATATTTT; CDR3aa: CASSLGGGTGTGNTIYF
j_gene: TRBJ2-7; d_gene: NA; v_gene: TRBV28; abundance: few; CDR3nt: TGTGCCAGCCAGGGATCCGGCTACGAGCAGTACTTC; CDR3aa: CASQGSGYEQYF
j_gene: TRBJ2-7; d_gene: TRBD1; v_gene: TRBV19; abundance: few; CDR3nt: TGTGCCAGTAGTTGGACAGGTCACTACGAGCAGTACTTC; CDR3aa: CASSWTGHYEQYF
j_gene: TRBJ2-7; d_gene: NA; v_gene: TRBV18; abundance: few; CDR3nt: TGTGCCAGCTCACGCCCGGGGGGCAAGTACGAGCAGTACTTC; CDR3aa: CASSRPGGKYEQYF